This is a list of T cell receptor beta chains from one sample in a study of T cells in Graves' hyperthyroidism and ophthalmopathy. TCRdb processed the multiplex PCR reads anew with MiXCR; each CDR3 protein has one entry. This table has around 400,000 distinct CDR3 sequences, approximately 13% appearing once. Sequencing was performed on blood. These receptors were collected from a woman aged 18-35 years with Graves' hyperthyroidism. The CDR3 runs from the conserved cysteine through the conserved F or W. Clone size, where shown, is once, few, many, or a class for clones that have expanded.

-,TRBJ2-5,TRBV28,CASRPAPSGKETQYF
many,TRBJ2-3,TRBV5-4,CASSWGTAGNTQYF
-,TRBJ2-4,TRBV15,CATSRDSRSNIQYF
many,TRBJ2-7,TRBV28,CASSLRSGGYYEQYF
many,TRBJ1-1,TRBV20-1,CSAFIFGGIEAFF
many,TRBJ2-7,TRBV11-2,CASSPNWGPNYYEQYF
many,TRBJ2-7,TRBV2,CASTLAGYEQYF
few,TRBJ1-5,TRBV7-2,CASSQMGDQPQHF
few,TRBJ1-4,TRBV5-1,CASSELFNEKLFF
few,TRBJ1-2,TRBV20-1,CSAETAPRGGYTF
-,TRBJ2-1,TRBV6-1,CASSAETSGYNEQFF
many,TRBJ1-2,TRBV28,CASGDSSSGYTF
-,TRBJ2-1,TRBV18,CASATGVGYSGQFF
many,TRBJ2-3,TRBV3-1,CASSLRTGWGTDTQYF
-,TRBJ1-4,TRBV6-1,CTSSEALRGGSEKLFF
many,TRBJ2-3,TRBV12-3/TRBV12-4,CASSYGVSRWKDPDTQYF
-,TRBJ1-2,TRBV5-8,CASSLEDGGGLYGYTF
many,TRBJ2-1,TRBV3-1,CASSHLTGTGSLGEQFF
-,TRBJ1-5,TRBV2,CASSEGIHQPQHF
many,TRBJ1-6,TRBV11-2,CASSYPGRLHSPLHF
many,TRBJ2-5,TRBV29-1,CSGREETQYF
many,TRBJ1-5,TRBV7-8,CASSPQTGGNQPQHF
many,TRBJ2-7,TRBV28,CASSLPGGVYEQYF
many,TRBJ2-7,TRBV5-1,CASSIGTGGYEQYF
many,TRBJ2-7,TRBV10-3,CAISPLSQGAYEQYF
few,TRBJ1-5,TRBV12-3/TRBV12-4,CASSLGRLGAQHF
-,TRBJ1-1,TRBV4-1,CASSQGQDSTEAFF
many,TRBJ2-2,TRBV20-1,CSASRGGTTGELFF
many,TRBJ2-1,TRBV7-9,CASSPMRGAPREQFF
few,TRBJ2-1,TRBV19,CASSIHSGGAYEQFF
many,TRBJ2-3,TRBV7-9,CASSFAGDGTQYF
-,TRBJ2-7,TRBV20-1,CSAPLGGPYDQYF
many,TRBJ2-7,TRBV3-1,CASSQSRGGSYEQYF
few,TRBJ2-2,TRBV7-2,CASIDETLFTGELFF
-,TRBJ2-5,TRBV5-4,CASKTISQQETQYF
many,TRBJ2-1,TRBV19,CASDQGNEQFF
many,TRBJ1-1,TRBV20-1,CSASRPSGNTEAFF
-,TRBJ2-5,TRBV6-1,CASQNGQVVLGETQYF
few,TRBJ1-4,TRBV28,CASSTGTGEEKLFF
once,TRBJ1-5,TRBV28,CASSSGTVRNQPQHF
many,TRBJ2-7,TRBV2,CASSESWHAYEQYF
-,TRBJ1-5,TRBV12-5,CASGLDRGALYSNQPQHF
-,TRBJ1-2,TRBV29-1,CSAGVRTGPSTF
-,TRBJ2-3,TRBV20-1,CSATLAGIPSTDTQYF
many,TRBJ1-2,TRBV7-9,CASSPQNPGGAYGYTF
many,TRBJ1-4,TRBV20-1,CSAFRDRVNEKLFF